The 20 T cell receptor beta chains below all came from one sample that was sequenced in a study of prognosis after radiotherapy for stage I lung cancer. With two-round multiplex PCR, TCR beta CDR3 sequences were amplified from genomic DNA. TRBV and TRBJ genes each had their own specific primers in first-round PCR. TCRdb passed the multiplex PCR reads through MiXCR, listing each CDR3 protein once. The table lists tens of thousands of distinct CDR3 sequences, roughly two fifths of them singletons. The input for sequencing was PBMCs, taken before or after stereotactic body radiation therapy (not recorded which). All receptors come from a donor over 45 with non-small cell lung cancer.

The table lists this clonotype with many counts. The genes are TRBV7-9 and TRBJ2-1; D gene ambiguous. This CDR3 has 15 residues. The germline CDR1 and CDR2 sequences are SEHNR and FQNEAQ (reference sequence). Trimming removed 6 bases from V and 5 bases from J, with 17 bases in between. The CDR3 DNA reads as TGTGCCAGCAGTCTGAAAGGGATTTCACACAATGAGCAGTTCTTC. It is translated as CASSLKGISHNEQFF.

This clonotype was counted at least ten times. V gene TRBV5-1 combines with J gene TRBJ2-3; 7 nucleotides line up with TRBD1. Losses at the gene ends were 10 bases for V and 3 bases for J; bases not matched to a gene: 8. Germline V lookup: CDR1 SGHRS, CDR2 YFSETQ. The CDR3 runs to 13 residues. The CDR3 sequence is CAVPGTATDTQYF. The CDR3 region has the DNA TGCGCCGTGCCGGGGACAGCGACAGATACGCAGTATTTT.

The chain combines TRBV6-4 with TRBJ2-2, with 11 bases fitting TRBD2. With V trimmed by 7 bases and J by 5 bases, 3 bases remained unmatched. This CDR3 is built from 14 residues. Germline CDR1 reads MRHNA; CDR2 reads SNTAGT. The CDR3 reads CASKLAGETGELFF. CDR3 sequence (DNA): TGTGCCAGCAAACTAGCGGGAGAGACCGGGGAGCTGTTTTTT.

This clonotype appeared many times. This chain uses TRBV6-1 with TRBJ1-2; 9 bases match TRBD1. Germline lookup yields CDR1 MNHNS and CDR2 SASEGT. V dropped 2 bases and J dropped 3; count of bases not matched to a gene: 4. The CDR3 has 15 amino acids. The CDR3 loop reads CASSEWDRVHYGYTF. DNA for the CDR3: TGTGCCAGCAGTGAATGGGACAGGGTCCACTATGGCTACACCTTC.

This clonotype was counted only a few times. J is TRBJ1-2 and V is TRBV4-2, with a tentative D call TRBD1 (6 bases). Germline CDR1 LGHNA, CDR2 YNFKEQ. The CDR3 spans 14 residues. V gave up 0 bases and J gave up 8 bases, with 13 bases separating them. CDR3 amino acids: CASSQDGGAGGYTF. In DNA, the CDR3 is TGTGCCAGCAGCCAAGATGGGGGGGCTGGCGGCTACACCTTC.

This clonotype was seen repeatedly, ten times or more. The chain couples TRBV5-8 to TRBJ2-5, with 11 bases fitting TRBD2. CDR1 and CDR2 from the germline V gene are SGHTS and YDEGEE. V dropped 1 base and J dropped 4; count of bases not matched to a gene: 6. The CDR3 consists of 16 residues. The CDR3 loop is CASSLRGLAGGETQYF. The CDR3 region has the DNA TGTGCCAGCAGCTTGCGAGGGCTAGCGGGGGGAGAGACCCAGTACTTC.

About this clonotype: A much larger clone differs from this one at a single base, so this may be a read error. The gene calls are TRBV9 and TRBJ2-2; TRBD1 is a possible D gene (6 bases). This CDR3 spans 15 amino acids. From germline, CDR1 is SGDLS and CDR2 YYNGEE. CDR3 sequence (DNA): TGTGCCAGCCGCGGGTCAGGGGAGAACACCGCGGAGCTGTTTTTT. Encoded protein: CASRGSGENTAELFF. The full variable domain, completed using reference TRBV9 and TRBJ2-2, is DSGVTQTPKHLITATGQRVTLRCSPRSGDLSVYWYQQSLDQGLQFLIQYYNGEERAKGNILERFSAQQFPDLHSELNLSSLELGDSALYFCASRGSGENTAELFFGEGSRLTVL.

The V call is TRBV6-1, the J call TRBJ2-6, with D tentatively TRBD1 (6 bases). V lost 6 bases and J 4 bases, leaving 19 bases between the germline ends. This CDR3 comprises 17 residues. Per germline, CDR1 MNHNS and CDR2 SASEGT. For the CDR3, the DNA is TGTGCCAGCAGCCCGGAAGGGGGTGTGCCCGGGGCCAACGTCCTGACTTTC. Amino acid sequence: CASSPEGGVPGANVLTF.

This clonotype was recorded many times. The chain uses TRBV6-1 and TRBJ2-6; D is uncertain. Germline values: CDR1 MNHNS, CDR2 SASEGT. The CDR3 length is 16 residues. The ends were cut back, 3 bases at V and 0 bases at J, with 9 bases in the middle. The CDR3 reads CASSDLTVSGANVLTF. The CDR3, as DNA: TGTGCCAGCAGTGACCTAACAGTCTCTGGGGCCAACGTCCTGACTTTC.

In its sample, this clonotype was seen many times. The rearrangement joins TRBV5-1 to TRBJ2-7; no clear D gene. V was pared by 0 bases and J by 3 bases, with 13 bases between. In germline, CDR1 is SGHRS, CDR2 YFSETQ. The CDR3 length is 15 residues. DNA for the CDR3: TGCGCCAGCAGCTTGGCTATCGAGAGCCTCTACGAGCAGTACTTC. It encodes CASSLAIESLYEQYF. The whole variable domain, filled in from reference TRBV5-1 and TRBJ2-7, reads KAGVTQTPRYLIKTRGQQVTLSCSPISGHRSVSWYQQTPGQGLQFLFEYFSETQRNKGNFPGRFSGRQFSNSRSEMNVSTLELGDSALYLCASSLAIESLYEQYFGPGTRLTVT.

The chain employs TRBV29-1 and TRBJ2-3; tentatively, D is TRBD2 (5 bases). Per germline, CDR1 SQVTM and CDR2 ANQGSEA. The V end lost 7 bases, the J end lost 6 bases, and 17 bases lay between the germline ends. The CDR3 covers 13 residues. This chain's CDR3 is CSEDWEYGDTQYF. The CDR3 nucleotides are TGCAGCGAGGATTGGGAGTACGGGGATACGCAGTATTTT.

This clonotype was found many times. The chain joins TRBV11-3 to TRBJ2-1; TRBD1 aligns across 7 bases. V shed 4 bases, J shed 7 bases, and the junction held 7 bases outside the gene matches. The CDR3 is made up of 14 amino acids. Germline loops: CDR1 SGHNT, CDR2 YENEEA. CDR3: CASSSRQGINEQFF. CDR3 coding DNA: TGTGCCAGCAGCTCCCGACAGGGTATTAATGAGCAGTTCTTC. Based on the CDR3 plus reference TRBV11-3 and TRBJ2-1, the full variable domain is EAGVVQSPRYKIIEKKQPVAFWCNPISGHNTLYWYLQNLGQGPELLIRYENEEAVDDSQLPKDRFSAERLKGVDSTLKIQPAELGDSAVYLCASSSRQGINEQFFGPGTRLTVL.

This rearrangement joins TRBV5-1 to TRBJ1-1; D is undetermined. The CDR3 contains 13 residues. V lost 4 bases and J lost 4, with 11 bases in between. The germline V gene encodes CDR1 SGHRS and CDR2 YFSETQ. CDR3: CASSAALATEAFF. The CDR3 coding sequence is TGCGCCAGCAGCGCGGCCCTCGCCACTGAAGCTTTCTTT.

This clonotype was recorded many times. The V and J genes are TRBV12-3 or TRBV12-4 and TRBJ2-1; no clear D gene. This CDR3 region has 13 residues. The V gene lost 6 bases and the J gene lost 11 bases, with 17 bases spanning the gap. The CDR3 is CASRGGLFLQQFF. The CDR3 DNA is TGTGCCAGCAGGGGTGGCCTCTTTCTCCAGCAGTTCTTC.

With regard to this clonotype: The junction differs from germline at one of its ends, possibly a read error. The chain uses TRBV28 and TRBJ1-6, with no clear D. Germline V gene data show CDR1 as MDHEN and CDR2 as SYDVKM. CDR3 length equals 12 residues. CDR3 DNA sequence: TGTGCCAGCAGTCCTAACAATTCACACCTCCACTTT. Amino acid sequence: CASSPNNSHLHF.

Comments on this clonotype: A single base separates this from a much larger clone, so it may be a read error. The genes are TRBV4-3 and TRBJ1-5, with a possible D match to TRBD1 (5 bases). Per the germline V gene, CDR1 is LGHNA and CDR2 is YSLEER. Trimming removed 2 bases from V and 6 bases from J, with 11 bases in between. This CDR3 region has 14 residues. The CDR3 coding sequence is TGCGCCAGCAGCCAATGTGGGGACGGTCAGCCCCAGCATTTT. Encoded protein: CASSQCGDGQPQHF.

CDR3 loop: CASSLVGTSTDTQYF. The DNA for the CDR3 is TGTGCCAGCAGCTTAGTAGGGACTAGCACAGATACGCAGTATTTT. The chain couples TRBV7-3 to TRBJ2-3, with D possibly TRBD2 on 6 matching bases. The CDR3 totals 15 residues. Trimming shortened V by 2 bases and J by 0 bases, and 9 bases separated the two germline ends. CDR1 and CDR2 from the germline V gene are SGHTA and FQGTGA. Full variable domain (remainder filled in from reference TRBV7-3 and TRBJ2-3): GAGVSQTPSNKVTEKGKYVELRCDPISGHTALYWYRQSLGQGPEFLIYFQGTGAADDSGLPNDRFFAVRPEGSVSTLKIQRTERGDSAVYLCASSLVGTSTDTQYFGPGTRLTVL.

The table lists this clonotype with many counts. The chain couples TRBV18 to TRBJ2-1, with a possible D match to TRBD1 (5 bases). There are 15 residues in the CDR3. The germline gives CDR1 KGHSH, CDR2 LQKENI. The ends were cut back, 6 bases at V and 4 bases at J, with 16 bases in the middle. The CDR3 region is CASSPLQQGYNEQFF. The CDR3 region has the DNA TGTGCCAGCTCGCCCCTTCAGCAGGGATACAATGAGCAGTTCTTC.

A word on this clonotype: A much larger clone is a single base away; this may be a read error. The chain has TRBV6-1 and TRBJ1-1; no reliable D call. In germline, CDR1 is MNHNS, CDR2 SASEGT. V was shortened by 7 bases and J by 1 base, with 16 bases between the two germline ends. There are 15 residues in the CDR3. As DNA, the CDR3 is TGTGCCAGCAATGGCCCTGACATATCGAACACTGAAGCTTTCTTT. Its translation is CASNGPDISNTEAFF.

The genes are TRBV5-1 and TRBJ2-2; TRBD2 matches 11 bases. The CDR3 consists of 16 residues. With V trimmed by 4 bases and J by 3 bases, 5 bases remained unmatched. Germline lookup yields CDR1 SGHRS and CDR2 YFSETQ. CDR3 nucleotide sequence: TGCGCCAGCAGCAGTAGCGGGAGGGCCGACACCGGGGAGCTGTTTTTT. Translation gives CASSSSGRADTGELFF.